Listed below are T cell receptor beta chains from one sample, sequenced in a study of T cell responses to AZD1222 COVID-19 vaccine. The table came from immunoSEQ multiplex PCR; TCRdb's copy has only in-frame clones and leaves some out. The top ten clones hold over 1% of a sample with some 190,000 clones, roughly 92% of them seen once. This material consisted of peripheral blood, taken on day 0 of AZD1222 vaccination. These TCRs come from an adult in good health. CDR3s include the opening cysteine and the closing phenylalanine or tryptophan. Each record gives: D gene, V gene, J gene, clone size, CDR3 DNA, CDR3 protein. D genes are given only for firm matches. Size is omitted from some rows. Given values are once, few, many or a class for expanded clones.

.	TRBV7-8	TRBJ2-5	.	TGTGCCAGCTTAAAGGATGAGCTGTACCCAGAGACCCAGTACTTC	CASLKDELYPETQYF
.	TRBV27	TRBJ2-5	.	TGTGCCAGCAGCCCCTGGGGGCGGGGGCCCGCCGGTGCACAAGAGACCCAGTACTTC	CASSPWGRGPAGAQETQYF
TRBD1	TRBV3-1/TRBV3-2	TRBJ2-3	.	TGTGCCAGCAGCCAAGGGGGACAGATCCCGGATACGCAGTATTTT	CASSQGGQIPDTQYF
.	TRBV2	TRBJ1-2	.	TGTGCCAGCACTAGGGTTGGCGGCTACACCTTC	CASTRVGGYTF
.	TRBV28	TRBJ2-1	.	TGTGCCAGCAGGTCCCGGGACAACTACAATGAGCAGTTCTTC	CASRSRDNYNEQFF
TRBD2	TRBV9	TRBJ2-3	.	TGTGCCAGCAGCGTAGGGACTAGCGGGTCCCTCCCCAGAAACACAGATACGCAGTATTTT	CASSVGTSGSLPRNTDTQYF
TRBD2	TRBV6-2/TRBV6-3	TRBJ2-3	.	TGTGCCAGCAGTTACTTGCGGGGGTTCCCAGATACGCAGTATTTT	CASSYLRGFPDTQYF
.	TRBV20-1	TRBJ1-5	.	TGCAGTGCTAGTGGGGCGACGGATAGCAATCAGCCCCAGCATTTT	CSASGATDSNQPQHF
TRBD1	TRBV9	TRBJ1-1	.	TGTGCCAGCAGCGTAGATCCGGGACAGCTAAACACTGAAGCTTTCTTT	CASSVDPGQLNTEAFF
.	TRBV6-5	TRBJ2-3	.	TGTGCCAGCAGCAGGACAGCCAGCACAGATACGCAGTATTTT	CASSRTASTDTQYF
.	TRBV7-8	TRBJ1-5	.	TGTGCCAGCAGCTTAGTCCCGGACAGTTATCAGCCCCAGCATTTT	CASSLVPDSYQPQHF
TRBD1	TRBV7-6	TRBJ1-1	.	TGTGCCAGCAGCTCCCTAGGACAGGGAAACACTGAAGCTTTCTTT	CASSSLGQGNTEAFF
.	TRBV6-2/TRBV6-3	TRBJ2-6	.	TGTGCCAGCAGTTACACTCCGGGACAACCCTCTGGGGCCAACGTCCTGACTTTC	CASSYTPGQPSGANVLTF
TRBD2	TRBV7-2	TRBJ2-1	.	TGTGCCAGCAGCTTAGGGAATAGCGGGGGGGCAAGGGAGCAGTTCTTC	CASSLGNSGGAREQFF
.	TRBV5-6	TRBJ2-5	.	TGTGCCAGCAGCTTGGGGTCCCGTCCCCGAGGAGAGACCCAGTACTTC	CASSLGSRPRGETQYF
TRBD2	TRBV6-2/TRBV6-3	TRBJ2-3	.	TGTGCCAGCAGTTACGGGGGACTAGTCGAAAGCACAGATACGCAGTATTTT	CASSYGGLVESTDTQYF
TRBD2	TRBV29-1	TRBJ2-1	.	TGCAGCGTTGAGCGTCGGGGGGGCCGGAGCTCCTACAATGAGCAGTTCTTC	CSVERRGGRSSYNEQFF
.	TRBV2	TRBJ2-7	.	TGTGCCAGCAGGAACTACGAGCAGTACTTC	CASRNYEQYF
TRBD2	TRBV3-1/TRBV3-2	TRBJ2-3	.	TGTGCCAGCAGCCCCCTCGGCGGGGGGGCCTCAGATACGCAGTATTTT	CASSPLGGGASDTQYF
TRBD1	TRBV4-2	TRBJ1-2	.	TGTGCCAGCAGCGTACAGGGGCAAGGCTACACCTTC	CASSVQGQGYTF
.	TRBV18	TRBJ1-6	once	TGTGCCAGCTCCCCAACGCGGCAGGGGAGTTCACCCCTCCACTTT	CASSPTRQGSSPLHF
.	TRBV7-9	TRBJ1-3	.	TGTGCCAGCAGCCGGACTGACTCTGGAAACACCATATATTTT	CASSRTDSGNTIYF
.	TRBV12-5	TRBJ1-3	.	TGTGCTAGTGGTTTGAATGGATCGGGGCGCGGATCTGGAAACACCATATATTTT	CASGLNGSGRGSGNTIYF
.	TRBV27	TRBJ1-6	.	TGTGCCAGCGGGGTACGAGCAAGCTCCTATAATTCACCCCTCCACTTT	CASGVRASSYNSPLHF
TRBD1	TRBV6-6	TRBJ1-1	.	TGTGCCAGCAGCTACGGACAGGTCGAAGCTTTCTTT	CASSYGQVEAFF
.	TRBV7-3	TRBJ2-5	.	TGTGCCAGCAGCTCCGGACCCGGAGAGACCCAGTACTTC	CASSSGPGETQYF
.	TRBV15	TRBJ1-6	.	TGTGCCACCAACCAAGAAATAGGTCCCCTCCACTTT	CATNQEIGPLHF
TRBD1	TRBV24-1	TRBJ2-3	.	TGTGCCACCAGTGATGGAGACAGGGCCGGCACAGATACGCAGTATTTT	CATSDGDRAGTDTQYF
TRBD2	TRBV5-4	TRBJ2-2	.	TGTGCCAGCAGCTTGGAGGTTCGGGGGGACGGGGAGCTGTTTTTT	CASSLEVRGDGELFF
.	TRBV9	TRBJ1-4	.	TGTGCCAGCAGCGCCTGGGGGGATGAAAAACTGTTTTTT	CASSAWGDEKLFF
.	TRBV27	TRBJ1-2	.	TGTGCCAGCAGTTTATCTGGAGCTAACTATGGCTACACCTTC	CASSLSGANYGYTF
TRBD1	TRBV2	TRBJ1-2	.	TGTGCCAGCAGTGATACAGGGGAGGGCTATGGCTACACCTTC	CASSDTGEGYGYTF
TRBD1	TRBV5-1	TRBJ2-1	.	TGCGCCAGCAGCTTCCAGGGGGCCAACAATGAGCAGTTCTTC	CASSFQGANNEQFF
.	TRBV12-3/TRBV12-4	TRBJ2-4	.	TGTGCCAGCAGTTGGGGGAACATTCAGTACTTC	CASSWGNIQYF
.	TRBV19	TRBJ1-6	.	TGTGCCAGTAGTGAGACAGGTTCGGCGTCACCCCTCCACTTT	CASSETGSASPLHF
.	TRBV9	TRBJ2-3	.	TGTGCCAGCAGCGAGGAGGCCCCAGATACGCAGTATTTT	CASSEEAPDTQYF
TRBD1	TRBV5-4	TRBJ2-5	.	TGTGCCAGCAGCGCGCAGGGGGCCGAAGAGACCCAGTACTTC	CASSAQGAEETQYF
.	TRBV7-9	TRBJ1-1	.	TGTGCCAGCAGCTCGACAGAGATGAACACTGAAGCTTTCTTT	CASSSTEMNTEAFF
.	TRBV6-6	TRBJ1-2	.	TGTGCCAGCAGAACCCAAATGACAGCTAACTATGGCTACACCTTC	CASRTQMTANYGYTF
.	TRBV19	TRBJ2-7	.	TGTGCCAGTAGTATTAGCGTGGGGGATTCCTACGAGCAGTACTTC	CASSISVGDSYEQYF
.	TRBV29-1	TRBJ2-2	.	TGCAGCGTTGAGAGGACCGGGGAGCTGTTTTTT	CSVERTGELFF
.	TRBV3-1/TRBV3-2	TRBJ1-5	.	TGTGCCAGCAGCCAAGATGGCGGATGGGGCGATCAGCCCCAGCATTTT	CASSQDGGWGDQPQHF
.	TRBV3-1/TRBV3-2	TRBJ1-1	.	TGTGCCAGCAGCCCTGCCGAAGGACGTGGGGGTGAAGCTTTCTTT	CASSPAEGRGGEAFF
.	TRBV9	TRBJ2-7	.	TGTGCCAGCAGTGAACAGGCCGCCCTCTCCTACGAGCAGTACTTC	CASSEQAALSYEQYF
.	TRBV5-5	TRBJ2-7	.	TGTGCCAGCAGCTGGGCAGGGGATCCCTACGAGCAGTACTTC	CASSWAGDPYEQYF
TRBD2	TRBV6-5	TRBJ2-7	.	TGTGCCAGCAGCCGAGGACTAGCGGTTACCTACGAGCAGTACTTC	CASSRGLAVTYEQYF
.	TRBV5-8	TRBJ2-7	.	TGTGCCAGCAGCTTCTTCGCGGGGAACTACGAGCAGTACTTC	CASSFFAGNYEQYF
.	TRBV9	TRBJ2-5	.	TGTGCCAGCAGCGTAGACCAAGAGACCCAGTACTTC	CASSVDQETQYF
.	TRBV7-9	TRBJ1-1	.	TGTGCCAGCAGCTTTCCTGACAGGCTATACACTGAAGCTTTCTTT	CASSFPDRLYTEAFF
.	TRBV3-1/TRBV3-2	TRBJ2-5	.	TGTGCCAGCAGCCAAGAGGCGGCCTACCTAAAAGAGACCCAGTACTTC	CASSQEAAYLKETQYF
.	TRBV4-1	TRBJ1-1	.	TGCGCCAGCAGCCAGACCGGGACGAAGGCTTTCTTT	CASSQTGTKAFF
TRBD1	TRBV10-1	TRBJ2-1	.	TGCGCCAGCAGTCGGACAGGGAACAATGAGCAGTTCTTC	CASSRTGNNEQFF
.	TRBV12-3/TRBV12-4	TRBJ2-7	.	TGTGCCAGCACCTCCTCTGACGGCTACGAGCAGTACTTC	CASTSSDGYEQYF
.	TRBV4-3	TRBJ1-2	.	TGCGCCAGCAGCCAAGATCGTGGGGGAACGGGTGGCTACACCTTC	CASSQDRGGTGGYTF
TRBD2	TRBV6-4	TRBJ2-3	.	TGTGCCAGCAGTCCCCGACTAGCGGGGGGAGATACGCAGTATTTT	CASSPRLAGGDTQYF
.	TRBV27	TRBJ1-5	once	TGTGCCAGCAGTTTAAGGGCCGAAGGGCAGCCCCAGCATTTT	CASSLRAEGQPQHF
.	TRBV5-6	TRBJ2-7	.	TGTGCCAGCAGCCTGGGGTTTTACGAGCAGTACTTC	CASSLGFYEQYF
TRBD1	TRBV5-1	TRBJ2-1	.	TGCGCCACCTCCGGGACAGGGGCCTACAATGAGCAGTTCTTC	CATSGTGAYNEQFF
TRBD2	TRBV19	TRBJ2-3	.	TGTGCCAGTAGACCGACTAGCGCCACAGATACGCAGTATTTT	CASRPTSATDTQYF